Detailed here is one T cell receptor beta chain. What it recognizes is unknown. The sample comes from a study of a mutant IDH1 vaccine in newly diagnosed glioma. Whole-study context: Patients received eight vaccinations in weeks 1, 3, 5, 7, 11, 15, 19, 23.

Data came from immunoSEQ multiplex PCR; TCRdb stores just in-frame clones and leaves some out. The table includes about 44,000 clones, approximately 90% detected once. The CDR3 is 13 residues long. CDR1 MDHEN and CDR2 SYDVKM come from the germline V gene. Between the trimmed V and J ends, which lost 8 bases and 8 bases, there was a span of 16 bases. Sample time point: week 23, last vaccination. The investigators gave 300 ug of mutant IDH1 20-mer peptide in each vaccine dose, together with topical imiquimod. The material was PBMCs, obtained from a glioma patient whose treatment included an IDH1 peptide vaccine. The J gene is TRBJ1-5, the V gene TRBV28; D unresolved. The sequence derives from a man over 45 with glioma. CDR3 region: CASDMREPKPQHF. The CDR3 DNA sequence: TGTGCCAGCGACATGCGCGAACCCAAGCCCCAGCATTTT.